A selection of T cell receptor beta chains follows, all from one sample in a study of kidney transplant recipient with SARS-CoV-2 infection. TCRdb called the reads again in MiXCR, with one record for every CDR3 protein. This sample has 200,000 to 300,000 distinct CDR3 sequences; about 28% occur once, and the top ten carry less than 8.5%. This material consisted of a blood sample, taken at baseline and around day 110 from a kidney transplant recipient. The receptor source for this set is a male patient in his thirties who had COVID-19 and was a kidney transplant recipient. The T cells may partly be graft donor cells. The CDR3 runs from the conserved cysteine through the conserved F or W. A D gene is named only where the DNA matches it firmly. Not every row has a clone size; where given, it reads once, few, many or a size class.

abundance: many; d_gene: .; v_gene: TRBV3-1; j_gene: TRBJ2-2; CDR3aa: CASSYTSPISGLTGELFF; CDR3nt: TGTGCCAGCAGCTATACCTCTCCCATTTCAGGCTTGACCGGGGAGCTGTTTTTT
abundance: many; d_gene: .; v_gene: TRBV6-2/TRBV6-3; j_gene: TRBJ1-5; CDR3aa: CASSFLARGNQPQHF; CDR3nt: TGTGCCAGCAGTTTCCTGGCTAGAGGCAATCAGCCCCAGCATTTT
abundance: many; d_gene: .; v_gene: TRBV19; j_gene: TRBJ1-5; CDR3aa: CASLQGGRLGNQPQHF; CDR3nt: TGTGCCAGTCTTCAGGGAGGTAGGTTAGGGAATCAGCCCCAGCATTTT
abundance: many; d_gene: .; v_gene: TRBV6-8; j_gene: TRBJ1-2; CDR3aa: CASSGNIRSRKTYGYTF; CDR3nt: TGTGCCAGCAGTGGCAACATACGCTCTAGAAAGACCTATGGCTACACCTTC
abundance: .; d_gene: .; v_gene: TRBV14; j_gene: TRBJ1-1; CDR3aa: CASSQEVRGTEAFF; CDR3nt: TGTGCCAGCAGCCAAGAGGTTAGAGGCACTGAAGCTTTCTTT
abundance: many; d_gene: TRBD1; v_gene: TRBV15; j_gene: TRBJ2-7; CDR3aa: CATSVDRDPHAYEQYF; CDR3nt: TGTGCCACCAGCGTAGACAGGGATCCCCATGCCTACGAGCAGTACTTC
abundance: .; d_gene: TRBD2; v_gene: TRBV5-1; j_gene: TRBJ2-1; CDR3aa: CASSLGLAEYNERFF; CDR3nt: TGCGCCAGCAGCTTGGGCCTAGCGGAGTACAATGAGCGGTTCTTC
abundance: many; d_gene: .; v_gene: TRBV6-5; j_gene: TRBJ1-6; CDR3aa: CASTTGLFNSPLHF; CDR3nt: TGTGCCAGCACTACGGGACTGTTTAATTCACCCCTCCACTTT
abundance: many; d_gene: .; v_gene: TRBV9; j_gene: TRBJ1-2; CDR3aa: CASKIKYSRKTYGYTF; CDR3nt: TGTGCCAGCAAAATTAAGTACTCAAGAAAGACCTATGGCTACACCTTC
abundance: many; d_gene: TRBD1; v_gene: TRBV18; j_gene: TRBJ1-2; CDR3aa: CASSRTGDNYGYTF; CDR3nt: TGTGCCAGCTCACGGACAGGGGACAACTATGGCTACACCTTC
abundance: .; d_gene: .; v_gene: TRBV20-1; j_gene: TRBJ2-3; CDR3aa: CSAGAPDTQYF; CDR3nt: TGCAGTGCTGGGGCGCCAGATACGCAGTATTTT
abundance: many; d_gene: .; v_gene: TRBV19; j_gene: TRBJ1-1; CDR3aa: CASSIVQLKTEAFF; CDR3nt: TGTGCCAGTAGTATAGTACAGTTGAAGACTGAAGCTTTCTTT
abundance: .; d_gene: .; v_gene: TRBV5-4; j_gene: TRBJ1-4; CDR3aa: CASSQNRGAGSNEKLFF; CDR3nt: TGTGCCAGCAGCCAGAATCGAGGGGCAGGGTCTAATGAAAAACTGTTTTTT
abundance: many; d_gene: TRBD1; v_gene: TRBV27; j_gene: TRBJ1-5; CDR3aa: CASSSGGNNQPQHF; CDR3nt: TGTGCCAGCTCGTCAGGGGGGAACAATCAGCCCCAGCATTTT